The 2 T cell receptor beta chains presented below share a single source sample, sequenced in a study of CD8 T cells in ankylosing spondylitis. TCRdb ran MiXCR on the 5' RACE reads and lists one entry per CDR3 protein. The table includes hundreds of thousands of distinct CDR3 sequences, approximately 22% detected once. Sequenced material: blood, either unsorted or a sorted T cell fraction (not recorded which). Source of these receptors: a male donor with ankylosing spondylitis or in good health (not recorded which).

The chain uses TRBV2 and TRBJ2-7; weak D call: TRBD1 (6 bases). V shed 0 bases and J shed 1 base, with 16 bases lying between them. The CDR3 has 17 residues. From germline, CDR1 is SNHLY and CDR2 FYNNEI. Here the CDR3 DNA reads TGTGCCAGCAGTGAAGCGGATCTAGCAGGGGAGTCCTACGAGCAGTACTTC. The encoded protein is CASSEADLAGESYEQYF.

This clonotype turned up a few times. The CDR3 sequence: CSVDGGWHTGELFF. The CDR3 region has the DNA TGCAGCGTTGACGGGGGGTGGCACACCGGGGAGCTGTTTTTT. The chain employs TRBV29-1 and TRBJ2-2; 7 nucleotides agree with TRBD2. Trimming took 3 bases from V and 3 from J; bases not matched to a gene: 4. Germline CDR1 SQVTM, CDR2 ANQGSEA. CDR3 length equals 14 residues.